A single sample gave rise to the 17 T cell receptor beta chains below, sequenced in a study of regulatory T cells in long-lasting Graves disease. Investigators prepared the TCR beta libraries by applying iRepertoire HTBI primers and Arm-PCR of CDR3 regions. Via MiXCR, TCRdb re-called the multiplex PCR reads, giving one row per CDR3 protein. In the table there are about 440,000 distinct CDR3 sequences, about a sixth of which are singletons. Sample time point: newly diagnosed GD, antithyroid drugs for less than 3 months. Isolated PBMC RNA provided the starting material for the TCR library. The same specimen was also included in a second study, on T cells in Graves' hyperthyroidism and ophthalmopathy.

Sequenced here: peripheral blood mononuclear cells (PBMCs), sampled at new diagnosis, from a patient treated with antithyroid drugs. The receptors shown here come from a woman aged 25-40 years with Graves disease.

J is TRBJ2-2 and V is TRBV18; D gene unclear. Per the germline V gene, CDR1 is KGHSH and CDR2 is LQKENI. V gave up 2 bases and J gave up 7 bases, with 14 bases separating them. The CDR3 has 15 residues. CDR3 residues: CASSPIGPSHGELFF. The CDR3 coding sequence is TGTGCCAGCTCACCAATTGGTCCGTCACACGGGGAGCTGTTTTTT.

The V and J genes are TRBV4-3 and TRBJ2-7; the D is unclear. With 0 bases removed from V and 0 bases from J, the gap between germline ends came to 15 bases. The germline V gene has CDR1 LGHNA and CDR2 YSLEER. The CDR3 consists of 17 residues. CDR3: CASSQEDPAPFSYEQYF. Here the CDR3 DNA reads TGCGCCAGCAGCCAAGAAGATCCCGCCCCCTTCTCCTACGAGCAGTACTTC.

The chain joins TRBV6-1 to TRBJ1-1; no clear D gene. V lost 6 bases to trimming and J lost 2 bases, with 10 bases between them. The CDR3 consists of 13 residues. The germline CDR1 and CDR2 sequences are MNHNS and SASEGT. DNA for the CDR3: TGTGCCAGCAGAACCGGTGGTAACACTGAAGCTTTCTTT. This encodes CASRTGGNTEAFF.

This chain uses TRBV7-8 with TRBJ1-3, with TRBD1 matching 9 bases. J gave up 7 bases and V 5 bases, and 3 bases lay outside the gene matches. Looked up from germline, CDR1 is SGHVS and CDR2 is FQNEAQ. The CDR3 loop spans 13 amino acids. The CDR3 sequence: CASSGGQGNTIYF. The CDR3 coding sequence is TGTGCCAGCAGCGGAGGACAGGGGAACACCATATATTTT.

In its sample, this clonotype was seen many times. The V call is TRBV7-2, the J call TRBJ1-4; 8 bases map to TRBD1. Per germline, CDR1 SGHTA and CDR2 FQGNSA. CDR3 length: 17 residues. The ends lost 3 bases at V and 4 bases at J; junction bases unmatched: 10. CDR3 in amino acids: CASSFTRPGGYNEKLFF. The CDR3 nucleotides are TGTGCCAGCAGCTTCACTCGGCCAGGGGGCTATAATGAAAAACTGTTTTTT.

This clonotype has ten or more counts. The chain carries TRBV27 and TRBJ2-7; D is perhaps TRBD2 (6 bases). V lost 3 bases and J 7 bases, leaving 16 bases between the germline ends. This CDR3 is built from 14 residues. Germline CDR1 is MNHEY and CDR2 is SMNVEV (reference sequence). The CDR3 nucleotides read TGTGCCAGCAGTTTTCGGGAGACAGTATCTGAGCAGTACTTC. As protein: CASSFRETVSEQYF.

This clonotype was counted ten times or more. CDR3 DNA sequence: TGTGCCAGCAGTTTTCCGGCGGGAGGCAACTACGAGCAGTACTTC. It yields the protein CASSFPAGGNYEQYF. J is TRBJ2-7 and V is TRBV28, with TRBD2 matching 8 bases. Per the germline V gene, CDR1 is MDHEN and CDR2 is SYDVKM. This CDR3 has 15 residues. J was trimmed by 3 bases and V by 3 bases; bases with no gene match: 7.

This clonotype was counted ten times or more. CDR3 loop: CASRLGVGDQETQYF. CDR3 nucleotides: TGTGCCAGCAGGCTAGGCGTGGGGGATCAAGAGACCCAGTACTTC. V is TRBV28 and J is TRBJ2-5; the D call may be TRBD1 or TRBD2 (5 bases each). V dropped 6 bases and J dropped 2 bases, with 16 bases sitting between them. There are 15 residues in the CDR3. The germline V gene has CDR1 MDHEN and CDR2 SYDVKM.

The J gene is TRBJ1-5, the V gene TRBV7-2; a weak D match, TRBD1 (5 bases). V lost 1 base and J lost 1, with 11 bases in between. This CDR3 has 16 residues. Per the germline V gene, CDR1 is SGHTA and CDR2 is FQGNSA. CDR3 nucleotides: TGTGCCAGCAGCTTAGGGGGGGGGTTGAGCAATCAGCCCCAGCATTTT. This encodes CASSLGGGLSNQPQHF.

This clonotype was detected ten times or more. This rearrangement joins TRBV30 to TRBJ1-4; 7 nucleotides agree with TRBD1. Germline CDR1 GTSNPN, CDR2 SVGIG (reference sequence). This CDR3 is 15 amino acids long. Trimming at V came to 1 base and at J to 8 bases, leaving 10 bases not matched to a gene. The CDR3 loop is CAWSEERTGREKLFF. CDR3 DNA sequence: TGTGCCTGGAGTGAAGAACGGACAGGACGGGAAAAACTGTTTTTT.

The V call is TRBV4-1, the J call TRBJ1-1, with D tentatively TRBD1 (5 bases). Germline loops: CDR1 MGHRA, CDR2 YSYEKL. The CDR3 sequence is 15 residues long. V was pared by 0 bases and J by 3 bases, with 11 bases between. The CDR3 sequence is CASSQEVTGYTEAFF. CDR3 nucleotides: TGCGCCAGCAGCCAAGAGGTAACAGGCTACACTGAAGCTTTCTTT.

At least ten counts were recorded for this clonotype. The chain couples TRBV18 to TRBJ1-2, with 7 bases identical to TRBD1. Losses at the gene ends were 4 bases for V and 2 bases for J; bases not matched to a gene: 4. CDR1 and CDR2 (germline): KGHSH, LQKENI. This CDR3 has 14 amino acids. This CDR3 reads CASSRDRENYGYTF. The CDR3 region has the DNA TGTGCCAGCTCACGCGACAGGGAGAACTATGGCTACACCTTC.

This clonotype showed up many times. J is TRBJ1-4 and V is TRBV28, with no clear D. CDR3 length equals 16 residues. V lost 6 bases to trimming and J lost 0 bases, with 14 bases between them. Germline V gene lookup returns CDR1 MDHEN and CDR2 SYDVKM. CDR3 sequence: CASSGSKATTNEKLFF. CDR3 in DNA: TGTGCCAGCAGCGGATCCAAGGCGACAACTAATGAAAAACTGTTTTTT.

This clonotype has just a few counts. The gene calls are TRBV20-1 and TRBJ2-1; either TRBD1 or TRBD2 may supply D (5 bases each). Germline V gene lookup returns CDR1 DFQATT and CDR2 SNEGSKA (reference sequence). Trimming shortened V by 0 bases and J by 6 bases, and 9 bases separated the two germline ends. This CDR3 is built from 13 residues. The CDR3 spells CSARDSGSNEQFF. The CDR3 DNA follows: TGCAGTGCTAGAGATTCAGGGAGCAATGAGCAGTTCTTC.

The sample holds many counts of this clonotype. The chain links TRBV12-3 or TRBV12-4 to TRBJ1-2; 10 bases agree with TRBD1. The CDR3 is made up of 14 amino acids. Trimming removed 3 bases from V and 8 bases from J; junction bases left unmatched: 6. CDR3 in DNA: TGTGCCAGCAGTTTTCGACAGGGGGCAGGCGGCTACACCTTC. Amino acid sequence: CASSFRQGAGGYTF.

At least ten counts were recorded for this clonotype. The DNA of the CDR3 is TGTGCCACCAGTGATTCGGGAGCTGGGGATACGCAGTATTTT. Its protein product is CATSDSGAGDTQYF. This sequence joins TRBV24-1 and TRBJ2-3; tentative D call: TRBD2 (6 bases). The CDR3 totals 14 residues. The V and J ends lost 2 bases and 6 bases respectively, with 11 bases between them. Germline CDR1 KGHDR, CDR2 SFDVKD.

This clonotype has just a few counts. This chain links TRBV20-1 with TRBJ2-3; a weak D match, TRBD2 (5 bases). Trimming pared 1 base from V and 0 bases from J, leaving 11 bases between. The CDR3 contains 15 residues. Germline CDR1 reads DFQATT; CDR2 reads SNEGSKA (reference sequence). This CDR3 reads CSARGPAESTDTQYF. In DNA form, the CDR3 reads TGCAGTGCTAGAGGGCCAGCGGAGAGCACAGATACGCAGTATTTT.